Following are 9 T cell receptor beta chains from one sample sequenced in a study of blood T cell repertoires in COVID-19. This table comes from immunoSEQ multiplex PCR, and its TCRdb copy is limited to in-frame clones, with some not included. The table has some 120,000 clones, roughly 74% seen once. The sequenced material came from peripheral blood. These receptors all come from a man older than 75 with COVID-19, enrolled during active disease.

There are many counts of this clone. The genes are TRBV24-1 and TRBJ2-3; the match to TRBD1 covers 10 bases. V dropped 1 base and J dropped 3; count of bases not matched to a gene: 3. This CDR3 contains 16 residues. Germline CDR1 reads KGHDR; CDR2 reads SFDVKD. CDR3: CATSDLGGQGTDTQYF. DNA of the CDR3: TGTGCCACCAGTGATTTAGGGGGACAGGGGACAGATACGCAGTATTTT.

The V gene is TRBV11-2, the J gene TRBJ1-2; D remains ambiguous. CDR1 is SGHAT, CDR2 FQNNGV, per germline. CDR3 length equals 13 residues. Trimming took 5 bases from V and 4 from J, leaving 11 bases between them. CDR3 sequence: CASSPGLTYGYTF. The CDR3, as DNA: TGTGCCAGCAGCCCCGGGTTGACCTATGGCTACACCTTC.

The V and J genes are TRBV19 and TRBJ1-1, with TRBD1 as a possible D gene (5 bases). This CDR3 is 14 amino acids long. The V end lost 3 bases, the J end lost 6 bases, and 14 bases lay between the germline ends. The V gene's germline CDR1 is LNHDA and CDR2 SQIVND (reference sequence). The CDR3 region is CASSIIPGGAEAFF. The CDR3 nucleotides are TGTGCCAGTAGTATCATACCCGGGGGGGCTGAAGCTTTCTTT.

The chain carries TRBV5-1 and TRBJ2-1, with D possibly TRBD1 on 5 matching bases. V dropped 4 bases and J dropped 9 bases, with 11 bases sitting between them. The CDR3 is 12 amino acids. Germline CDR1 reads SGHRS; CDR2 reads YFSETQ. The CDR3 coding sequence is TGCGCCAGCAGCATTACAAGGGGTGAGCAGTTCTTC. Protein sequence: CASSITRGEQFF.

This clone was seen a single time. J is TRBJ1-5 and V is TRBV20-1, with D maybe TRBD1 (5 bases). The germline V gene encodes CDR1 DFQATT and CDR2 SNEGSKA (reference sequence). Trimming pared 3 bases from V and 4 bases from J, leaving 10 bases between. The CDR3 contains 13 residues. The CDR3 sequence is CSASPKGNQPQHF. DNA for the CDR3: TGCAGTGCTAGTCCCAAGGGGAATCAGCCCCAGCATTTT.

This chain uses TRBV3-1 (or the pseudogene TRBV3-2) with TRBJ2-3; TRBD2 agrees at 7 bases. CDR3 length: 15 amino acids. CDR1 is LGHDT and CDR2 is YNNKEL in the germline V gene (reference sequence). The junction had 7 bases not matched to a gene; V was cut back by 3 bases and J by 4 bases. CDR3 region: CASSHPTSPADTQYF. CDR3 nucleotide sequence: TGTGCCAGCAGCCATCCGACTAGCCCAGCAGATACGCAGTATTTT.

This clone has only a few counts. The CDR3 here is CASSLDGTGRGQPQHF. CDR3 DNA: TGCGCCAGCAGCCTAGACGGGACAGGGAGAGGTCAGCCCCAGCATTTT. The V gene is TRBV5-1, the J gene TRBJ1-5; 9 bases align to TRBD1. This CDR3 has 16 residues. V lost 4 bases and J lost 6; bases outside the gene matches: 11. Germline values: CDR1 SGHRS, CDR2 YFSETQ.

This clone was detected a few times. The V and J genes are TRBV27 and TRBJ2-1; 8 nucleotides line up with TRBD2. This CDR3 has 14 residues. J gave up 4 bases and V 2 bases, and 1 base lay outside the gene matches. Germline-derived CDR1 and CDR2 are MNHEY and SMNVEV (reference sequence). In nucleotides, the CDR3 is TGTGCCAGCAGTTTAGCGGGAGGTTACAATGAGCAGTTCTTC. Translating gives CASSLAGGYNEQFF.

The chain joins TRBV15 to TRBJ1-1, with TRBD1 matching over 7 bases. CDR1 and CDR2 from the germline V gene are LNHNV and YYDKDF (reference sequence). This CDR3 region has 13 residues. The trim removed 8 bases at V and 4 bases at J, leaving 7 bases unmatched. The CDR3 protein is CATQRQGGTEAFF. CDR3 DNA: TGTGCCACCCAGAGACAGGGCGGCACTGAAGCTTTCTTT.